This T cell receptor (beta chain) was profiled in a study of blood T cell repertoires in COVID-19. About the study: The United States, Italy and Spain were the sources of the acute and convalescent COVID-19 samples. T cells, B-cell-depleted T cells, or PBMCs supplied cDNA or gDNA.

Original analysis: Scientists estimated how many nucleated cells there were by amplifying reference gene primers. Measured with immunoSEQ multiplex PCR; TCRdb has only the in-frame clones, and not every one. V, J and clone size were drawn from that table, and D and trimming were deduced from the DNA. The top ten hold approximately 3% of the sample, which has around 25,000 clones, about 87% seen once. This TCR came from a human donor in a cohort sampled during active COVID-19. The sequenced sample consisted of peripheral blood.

As DNA, the CDR3 is TGTGCCAGCAGGGCTCGCGGCTACGAGCAGTACTTC. It translates to CASRARGYEQYF. The chain has TRBV28 and TRBJ2-7, with D unclear. In germline, CDR1 is MDHEN, CDR2 SYDVKM. CDR3 length: 12 residues. The germline V and J ends were trimmed by 6 bases and 3 bases, with 9 bases remaining between them. The entire variable domain, with the rest obtained from reference TRBV28 and TRBJ2-7, is as follows: DVKVTQSSRYLVKRTGEKVFLECVQDMDHENMFWYRQDPGLGLRLIYFSYDVKMKEKGDIPEGYSVSREKKERFSLILESASTNQTSMYLCASRARGYEQYFGPGTRLTVT.